This T cell receptor (beta chain) was recovered during a study of blood T cell repertoires in COVID-19. This clone was counted between two and nine times. Original processing methods: It was from reference gene primer amplification that nucleated cell counts were estimated. The assay was immunoSEQ multiplex PCR, and TCRdb's table has in-frame clones only and misses some. The V and J calls and clone size are taken from that table; D and trimming were inferred from the DNA. Of 110,000 or so clones listed, more than 75% are singletons. This CDR3 has 15 amino acids. Trimming took off 8 bases at V and 2 bases at J, with 18 bases between the two ends. CDR1 and CDR2 from the germline V gene are MNHEY and SMNVEV (reference sequence).

Specimen: peripheral blood. This sequence originates from a woman aged 40-49 years with acute or convalescent COVID-19. The V gene is TRBV27, the J gene TRBJ2-5, with D possibly matching TRBD2 (5 bases). As DNA, the CDR3 is TGTGCCAGCGGAGGCGGACTTGCGCAACAAGAGACCCAGTACTTC. This codes for CASGGGLAQQETQYF.